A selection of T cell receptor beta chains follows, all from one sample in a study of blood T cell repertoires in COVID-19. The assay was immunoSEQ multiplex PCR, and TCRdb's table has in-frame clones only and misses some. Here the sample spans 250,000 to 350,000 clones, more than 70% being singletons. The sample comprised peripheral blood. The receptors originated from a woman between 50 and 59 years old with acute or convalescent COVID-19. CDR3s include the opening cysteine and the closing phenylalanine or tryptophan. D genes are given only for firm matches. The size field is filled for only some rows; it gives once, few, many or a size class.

CDR3 DNA: TGCGCCAGCCAGGACAGGGGAGCAGAGACCCAGTACTTC
CDR3 protein: CASQDRGAETQYF
D gene: TRBD1
clone size: .
J gene: TRBJ2-5
V gene: TRBV10-2

CDR3 DNA: TGCGCCAGCAGCTTGACGGGGTCCACGAGGGAAAAACTGTTTTTT
CDR3 protein: CASSLTGSTREKLFF
D gene: .
clone size: .
J gene: TRBJ1-4
V gene: TRBV5-1

CDR3 DNA: TGTGCCAGCATCAAACGGGGAGAAGCTTTCTTT
CDR3 protein: CASIKRGEAFF
D gene: .
clone size: .
J gene: TRBJ1-1
V gene: TRBV27

CDR3 DNA: TGTGCCAGCAGTCGGGACAGGGGGTGGGAGACCCAGTACTTC
CDR3 protein: CASSRDRGWETQYF
D gene: TRBD1
clone size: .
J gene: TRBJ2-5
V gene: TRBV6-5

CDR3 DNA: TGTGCCAGCAGCCGCACGCAAGGAGCTAACTATGGCTACACCTTC
CDR3 protein: CASSRTQGANYGYTF
D gene: .
clone size: .
J gene: TRBJ1-2
V gene: TRBV7-2

CDR3 DNA: TGCGCCAGCAGCTTGTCTGGGGCTGGCGGGGAGCTGTTTTTT
CDR3 protein: CASSLSGAGGELFF
D gene: .
clone size: once
J gene: TRBJ2-2
V gene: TRBV5-1

CDR3 DNA: TGTGCCAGCAGCAAAGGTGGGGGGGCAAAAGAGACCCAGTACTTC
CDR3 protein: CASSKGGGAKETQYF
D gene: .
clone size: .
J gene: TRBJ2-5
V gene: TRBV21-1

CDR3 DNA: TGCAGCGTTGAAGATCTGGGGGGAGGCTCCTACAATGAGCAGTTCTTC
CDR3 protein: CSVEDLGGGSYNEQFF
D gene: .
clone size: few
J gene: TRBJ2-1
V gene: TRBV29-1

CDR3 DNA: TGTGCCAGCAGTTACGGGGGGACTAGCGGATATGAGCAGTTCTTC
CDR3 protein: CASSYGGTSGYEQFF
D gene: TRBD2
clone size: .
J gene: TRBJ2-1
V gene: TRBV6-6

CDR3 DNA: TGTGCCAGCAGCTCAAGACAGGGTGGTGAAAAACTGTTTTTT
CDR3 protein: CASSSRQGGEKLFF
D gene: TRBD1
clone size: .
J gene: TRBJ1-4
V gene: TRBV5-4

CDR3 DNA: TGTGCCAGCAGGTTCCTACAGGGAGGGGAAGAGACCCAGTACTTC
CDR3 protein: CASRFLQGGEETQYF
D gene: .
clone size: few
J gene: TRBJ2-5
V gene: TRBV6-6

CDR3 DNA: TGTGCCAGCAGCCAAGTTCTTACGGGGGAAGAAGCCAAAAACATTCAGTACTTC
CDR3 protein: CASSQVLTGEEAKNIQYF
D gene: .
clone size: once
J gene: TRBJ2-4
V gene: TRBV3-1/TRBV3-2

CDR3 DNA: TGCAGCGTTGGGAGGGGCGCTTTTGGACTGAACACTGAAGCTTTCTTT
CDR3 protein: CSVGRGAFGLNTEAFF
D gene: .
clone size: .
J gene: TRBJ1-1
V gene: TRBV29-1

CDR3 DNA: TGTGCCAGCTCACCGTACGCCAGGTCTGGAAACACCATATATTTT
CDR3 protein: CASSPYARSGNTIYF
D gene: .
clone size: few
J gene: TRBJ1-3
V gene: TRBV18

CDR3 DNA: TGTGCCAGCAGCGGCAGGGGTACAGATACGCAGTATTTT
CDR3 protein: CASSGRGTDTQYF
D gene: .
clone size: once
J gene: TRBJ2-3
V gene: TRBV5-5

CDR3 DNA: TGTGCCAGTAGTCTGCCGGCGGGAGATGAGCAGTTCTTC
CDR3 protein: CASSLPAGDEQFF
D gene: TRBD2
clone size: .
J gene: TRBJ2-1
V gene: TRBV19

CDR3 DNA: TGTGCCAGCAGCTTGGCGGGGGGCGCTAACTATGGCTACACCTTC
CDR3 protein: CASSLAGGANYGYTF
D gene: .
clone size: .
J gene: TRBJ1-2
V gene: TRBV5-4

CDR3 DNA: TGCGCCAGCAGCCGGTCCGGGACAGGGACATCTTATGGCTACACCTTC
CDR3 protein: CASSRSGTGTSYGYTF
D gene: TRBD1
clone size: .
J gene: TRBJ1-2
V gene: TRBV4-1

CDR3 DNA: TGTGCCAGTAGTATAACAGGGGCCCGGCGGGACTATGGCTACACCTTC
CDR3 protein: CASSITGARRDYGYTF
D gene: TRBD1
clone size: .
J gene: TRBJ1-2
V gene: TRBV19

CDR3 DNA: TGTGCCAGCAGTCCCGGGTCTACCGGGGAGCTGTTTTTT
CDR3 protein: CASSPGSTGELFF
D gene: .
clone size: .
J gene: TRBJ2-2
V gene: TRBV27